The sequence of this T cell receptor beta chain was determined in a study of blood T cell repertoires in COVID-19. Study-level information: Samples of COVID-19 (acute and convalescent) were obtained from the United States, Italy and Spain.

The length of the CDR3 is 18 residues. V lost 4 bases to trimming and J lost 3 bases; unmatched junction nucleotides: 18. Germline CDR1 reads SGHDT; CDR2 reads YYEEEE. TCRdb's table, derived via immunoSEQ multiplex PCR, lists solely in-frame clones and lacks some. The sample carries 60,000 to 75,000 clones, around 86% recorded once. The sequenced material came from peripheral blood. The source of this sequence is a woman aged 55-70 years with acute or convalescent COVID-19. The chain has TRBV5-6 and TRBJ2-7; 8 nucleotides agree with TRBD2. This chain's CDR3 is CASSTLVSGAKRDYEQYF. For the CDR3, the DNA is TGTGCCAGCAGCACCTTGGTTAGCGGGGCCAAGAGGGACTACGAGCAGTACTTC.